Listed here are 20 T cell receptor beta chains from one sample, sequenced in a study of blood T cell repertoires in COVID-19. Assay used: immunoSEQ multiplex PCR; TCRdb lists only in-frame clones, some missing. The sample shows nearly 100,000 clones, 75% to 90% of them seen only once. Sequencing was done on a sample of peripheral blood. The source of these receptors is an elderly man with acute or convalescent COVID-19.

V usage is TRBV3-1 (or the pseudogene TRBV3-2) and J usage is TRBJ1-3; the D is unclear. CDR1 and CDR2 from the germline V gene are LGHDT and YNNKEL (reference sequence). The V gene lost 0 bases and the J gene lost 2 bases, with 8 bases spanning the gap. The CDR3 loop spans 15 amino acids. CDR3 DNA: TGTGCCAGCAGCCAAGATCACGGGGCTGGAAACACCATATATTTT. This gives the protein CASSQDHGAGNTIYF.

The V gene is TRBV20-1, the J gene TRBJ2-3; 14 positions agree with TRBD2. The CDR3 length is 16 residues. J gave up 4 bases and V 3 bases, and 6 bases lay outside the gene matches. Per germline, CDR1 DFQATT and CDR2 SNEGSKA (reference sequence). CDR3 in amino acids: CSASPGLAGVADTQYF. The CDR3 region has the DNA TGCAGTGCTAGTCCGGGACTAGCGGGAGTTGCAGATACGCAGTATTTT.

The chain has TRBV28 and TRBJ2-4; D not certain. Looked up from germline, CDR1 is MDHEN and CDR2 is SYDVKM. This CDR3 comprises 15 residues. The V end lost 1 base, the J end lost 1 base, and 8 bases lay between the germline ends. The CDR3 is CASSLFSGAKNIQYF. The CDR3 nucleotides are TGTGCCAGCAGTTTATTTTCCGGGGCCAAAAACATTCAGTACTTC. Full variable domain (rest looked up from reference TRBV28 and TRBJ2-4): DVKVTQSSRYLVKRTGEKVFLECVQDMDHENMFWYRQDPGLGLRLIYFSYDVKMKEKGDIPEGYSVSREKKERFSLILESASTNQTSMYLCASSLFSGAKNIQYFGAGTRLSVL.

The chain joins TRBV19 to TRBJ2-1; 13 bases map to TRBD2. V trimming: 4 bases; J trimming: 0 bases; junction bases outside the gene matches: 9. The CDR3 is made up of 19 amino acids. The germline gives CDR1 LNHDA, CDR2 SQIVND (reference sequence). The CDR3 loop reads CASSRGLAGNLPSYNEQFF. The CDR3 DNA reads as TGTGCCAGTAGTAGGGGACTAGCGGGAAACCTGCCCTCCTACAATGAGCAGTTCTTC.

CDR3 region: CSASLHQETQYF. CDR3 sequence (DNA): TGCAGTGCTAGTCTACACCAAGAGACCCAGTACTTC. The V gene is TRBV20-1, the J gene TRBJ2-5; D is unresolved. Germline V CDR1 and CDR2: DFQATT, SNEGSKA (reference sequence). The CDR3 extends over 12 amino acids. V lost 3 bases and J 0 bases, leaving 5 bases between the germline ends.

The CDR3 reads CASSDAGQGTGELFF. Written as DNA, the CDR3 is TGCGCCAGCAGTGACGCCGGGCAGGGCACCGGGGAGCTGTTTTTT. The chain links TRBV10-2 to TRBJ2-2; D may be TRBD1 (5 bases). Germline V gene sequence: CDR1 WSHSY, CDR2 SAAADI. Trimming stripped 3 bases from V and 4 bases from J, with 12 bases between. This CDR3 contains 15 residues.

The rearrangement links TRBV2 to TRBJ2-7, with D perhaps TRBD2 (5 bases). CDR3 length: 18 amino acids. Germline V CDR1 and CDR2: SNHLY, FYNNEI. V shed 1 base and J shed 0 bases, with 19 bases lying between them. Written as DNA, the CDR3 is TGTGCCAGCAGTGAAGTGGTGGGAGTGGCGGTCAGCTCCTACGAGCAGTACTTC. Its protein is CASSEVVGVAVSSYEQYF.

The V call is TRBV7-9, the J call TRBJ2-1; 7 bases are shared with TRBD2. V lost 3 bases, J lost 7 bases, and 9 bases stayed unmatched. CDR1 and CDR2 (germline): SEHNR, FQNEAQ (reference sequence). The CDR3 has 15 amino acids. The CDR3 bases are TGTGCCAGCAGCTTTGGTACAGCGGGACGGAATGAGCAGTTCTTC. Translated: CASSFGTAGRNEQFF.

The chain couples TRBV9 to TRBJ1-6, with D perhaps matching TRBD1 (5 bases). The V gene lost 0 bases and the J gene lost 7 bases, with 8 bases spanning the gap. CDR3 length equals 14 residues. The V gene's germline CDR1 is SGDLS and CDR2 YYNGEE. CDR3 in DNA: TGTGCCAGCAGCGTAGGACAGATAAATTCACCCCTCCACTTT. It yields the protein CASSVGQINSPLHF.

The chain combines TRBV5-1 with TRBJ2-3; 11 positions match TRBD2. This CDR3 has 15 residues. Germline-derived CDR1 and CDR2 are SGHRS and YFSETQ. V shed 4 bases, J shed 6 bases, and the junction held 7 bases outside the gene matches. CDR3 residues: CASSRTGTSGDTQYF. In nucleotides, the CDR3 is TGCGCCAGCAGCAGAACCGGGACTAGCGGCGATACGCAGTATTTT.

The chain has TRBV18 and TRBJ2-7; 7 bases agree with TRBD1. V was pared by 6 bases and J by 4 bases, with 9 bases of the junction left unmatched. CDR3 length: 14 amino acids. Germline assignment: CDR1 KGHSH and CDR2 LQKENI. The CDR3 sequence is CASSRQGVKYEQYF. CDR3 nucleotide sequence: TGTGCCAGCTCCCGACAGGGTGTGAAGTACGAGCAGTACTTC.

The V and J genes are TRBV18 and TRBJ2-7; possible D gene TRBD2, 5 bases. Germline CDR1 is KGHSH and CDR2 is LQKENI. V was clipped by 3 bases and J by 0 bases, with 18 bases between them. The CDR3 is 17 amino acids. Here the CDR3 DNA reads TGTGCCAGCTCACCCCTCCCCCAACAGCGGAGCTCCTACGAGCAGTACTTC. As protein: CASSPLPQQRSSYEQYF.

J is TRBJ2-7 and V is TRBV11-1, with TRBD1 identical over 7 bases. The CDR3 covers 14 residues. Per the germline V gene, CDR1 is SGHAT and CDR2 is FQDESV (reference sequence). Trimming cost V 0 bases and J 3 bases; bases outside gene matches: 2. CDR3 sequence (DNA): TGTGCCAGCAGCTTAGCGGCAGGGGGCTACGAGCAGTACTTC. This translates into CASSLAAGGYEQYF.

The rearrangement uses TRBV3-1 (or the pseudogene TRBV3-2) and TRBJ2-5, with TRBD2 matching over 10 bases. This CDR3 has 15 residues. The ends lost 2 bases at V and 5 bases at J; junction bases unmatched: 5. CDR1 is LGHDT, CDR2 YNNKEL, per germline (reference sequence). The DNA for the CDR3 is TGTGCCAGCAGCCAACAGCGGGAGGGGGGCGAGACCCAGTACTTC. This gives the protein CASSQQREGGETQYF.

The chain uses TRBV28 and TRBJ2-1; D call uncertain. The V and J ends lost 7 bases and 3 bases respectively, with 7 bases between them. In germline, CDR1 is MDHEN, CDR2 SYDVKM. The CDR3 spans 12 residues. CDR3 residues: CASTTVYNEQFF. The DNA for the CDR3 is TGTGCCAGCACGACTGTCTACAATGAGCAGTTCTTC.

The genes are TRBV6-2 or TRBV6-3 and TRBJ2-1; 7 nucleotides match TRBD1. The V gene end was trimmed by 6 bases and the J gene end by 7 bases; junction bases not matched to a gene: 6. In germline, CDR1 is MNHEY, CDR2 SVGEGT. The CDR3 runs 13 residues. This CDR3 reads CASSKQGPNEQFF. CDR3 DNA sequence: TGTGCCAGCAGCAAACAGGGGCCGAATGAGCAGTTCTTC.

The chain is built from TRBV5-1 and TRBJ1-1; TRBD1 agrees at 9 bases. The germline gives CDR1 SGHRS, CDR2 YFSETQ. The CDR3 runs to 15 residues. With 4 bases clipped from V and 4 bases from J, the junction kept 8 bases outside the gene matches. CDR3 sequence reads: CASSTVQGAVTEAFF. The CDR3 nucleotides are TGCGCCAGCAGCACCGTACAGGGGGCGGTCACTGAAGCTTTCTTT.

The gene calls are TRBV5-1 and TRBJ2-7; tentatively, D is TRBD2 (6 bases). Trimming cost V 2 bases and J 0 bases, with 12 bases left between them. CDR3 size: 15 residues. The germline V gene has CDR1 SGHRS and CDR2 YFSETQ. The chain's CDR3 is CASSFGTSSSYEQYF. The CDR3 DNA sequence: TGCGCCAGCAGCTTTGGGACTTCTAGCTCCTACGAGCAGTACTTC.

The chain couples TRBV6-5 to TRBJ2-1, with 7 bases aligning to TRBD2. This CDR3 is built from 15 residues. V was pared by 2 bases and J by 2 bases, with 3 bases of the junction left unmatched. Looked up from germline, CDR1 is MNHEY and CDR2 is SVGAGI. The CDR3 nucleotides are TGTGCCAGCAGTTACGCGGGAGTACCCTACAATGAGCAGTTCTTC. Translating it yields CASSYAGVPYNEQFF.

V usage is TRBV28 and J usage is TRBJ2-7, with 8 bases fitting TRBD1. V dropped 6 bases and J dropped 7; count of bases not matched to a gene: 11. The germline gives CDR1 MDHEN, CDR2 SYDVKM. The CDR3 loop spans 14 amino acids. The DNA of the CDR3 is TGTGCCAGCAGCTGGCAGGGGGCTTTTGGGGAGCAGTACTTC. Encoded protein: CASSWQGAFGEQYF.